Below, 2 T cell receptor beta chains from the same sample are listed, as sequenced in a study of blood T cell repertoires in COVID-19. Some clones are missing from TCRdb's copy, which holds only in-frame ones; the method was immunoSEQ multiplex PCR. The sample lists about 440,000 clones, less than 95% occurring once. The sequencing input was PBMCs or T cells enriched from blood (not recorded which). The source of these receptors is a man aged 18 to 29 who had recovered from COVID-19.

The genes are TRBV7-8 and TRBJ2-5; 8 bases are shared with TRBD1. The junction had 4 bases not matched to a gene; V was cut back by 2 bases and J by 5 bases. Per germline, CDR1 SGHVS and CDR2 FQNEAQ. The length of the CDR3 is 14 residues. In DNA form, the CDR3 reads TGTGCCAGCAGCTTAAACAGGGGGTTTGAGACCCAGTACTTC. Its translation is CASSLNRGFETQYF.

The chain couples TRBV19 to TRBJ2-6; no clear D. V lost 3 bases and J 0 bases, leaving 3 bases between the germline ends. CDR1 and CDR2 from the germline V gene are LNHDA and SQIVND (reference sequence). There are 14 residues in the CDR3. The CDR3 protein is CASSISSGANVLTF. CDR3 in DNA: TGTGCCAGTAGTATCTCCTCTGGGGCCAACGTCCTGACTTTC.